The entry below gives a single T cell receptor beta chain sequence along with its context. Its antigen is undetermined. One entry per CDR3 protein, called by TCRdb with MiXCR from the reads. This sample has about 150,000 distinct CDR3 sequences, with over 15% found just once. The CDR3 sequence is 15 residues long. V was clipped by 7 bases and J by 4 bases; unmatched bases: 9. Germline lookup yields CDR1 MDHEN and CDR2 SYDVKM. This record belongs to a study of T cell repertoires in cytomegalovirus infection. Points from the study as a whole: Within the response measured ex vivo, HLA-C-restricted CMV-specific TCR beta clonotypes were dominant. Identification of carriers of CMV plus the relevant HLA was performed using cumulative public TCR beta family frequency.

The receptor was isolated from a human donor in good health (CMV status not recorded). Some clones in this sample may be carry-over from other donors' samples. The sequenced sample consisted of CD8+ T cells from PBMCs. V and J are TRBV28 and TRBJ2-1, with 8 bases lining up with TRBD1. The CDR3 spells CASIQTGTGYNEQFF. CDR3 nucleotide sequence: TGTGCCAGCATTCAGACCGGGACAGGATACAATGAGCAGTTCTTC. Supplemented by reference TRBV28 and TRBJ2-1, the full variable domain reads DVKVTQSSRYLVKRTGEKVFLECVQDMDHENMFWYRQDPGLGLRLIYFSYDVKMKEKGDIPEGYSVSREKKERFSLILESASTNQTSMYLCASIQTGTGYNEQFFGPGTRLTVL.